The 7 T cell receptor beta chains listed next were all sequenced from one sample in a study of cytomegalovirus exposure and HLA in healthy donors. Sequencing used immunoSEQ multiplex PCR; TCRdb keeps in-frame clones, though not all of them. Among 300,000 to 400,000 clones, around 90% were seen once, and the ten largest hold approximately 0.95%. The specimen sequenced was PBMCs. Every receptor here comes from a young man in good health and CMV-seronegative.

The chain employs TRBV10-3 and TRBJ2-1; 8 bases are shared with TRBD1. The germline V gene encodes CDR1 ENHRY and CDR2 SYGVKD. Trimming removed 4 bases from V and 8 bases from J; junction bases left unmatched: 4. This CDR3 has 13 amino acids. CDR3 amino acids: CAISVGQAYEQFF. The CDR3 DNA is TGTGCCATCAGTGTGGGACAGGCATATGAGCAGTTCTTC.

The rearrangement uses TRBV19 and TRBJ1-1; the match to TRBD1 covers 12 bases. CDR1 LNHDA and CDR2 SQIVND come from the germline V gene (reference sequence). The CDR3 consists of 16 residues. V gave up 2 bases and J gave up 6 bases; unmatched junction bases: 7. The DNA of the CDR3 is TGTGCCAGTAGTATAAGGGGCGGGACAGGGGGCCCTGAAGCTTTCTTT. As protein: CASSIRGGTGGPEAFF.

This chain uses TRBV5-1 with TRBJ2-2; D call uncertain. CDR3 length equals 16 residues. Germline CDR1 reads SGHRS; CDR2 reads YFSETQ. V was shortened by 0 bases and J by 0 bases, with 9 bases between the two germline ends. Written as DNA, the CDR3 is TGCGCCAGCAGCTTGGGAACCGGGTCGAACACCGGGGAGCTGTTTTTT. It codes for CASSLGTGSNTGELFF.

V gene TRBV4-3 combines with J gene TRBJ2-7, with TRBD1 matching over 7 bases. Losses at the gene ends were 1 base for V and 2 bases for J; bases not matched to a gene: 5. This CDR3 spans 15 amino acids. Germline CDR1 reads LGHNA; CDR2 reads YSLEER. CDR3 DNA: TGCGCCAGCAGCCAAGTAGGGGGCGGTGCCTACGAGCAGTACTTC. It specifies CASSQVGGGAYEQYF.

The CDR3 DNA sequence: TGTGCCAGCAGCCAGAGGGAGCGGGGGGTCACCGGGGAGCTGTTTTTT. Translating it yields CASSQRERGVTGELFF. The gene calls are TRBV9 and TRBJ2-2, with 9 bases that match TRBD2. J was trimmed by 4 bases and V by 4 bases; bases with no gene match: 8. The V gene's germline CDR1 is SGDLS and CDR2 YYNGEE. The CDR3 extends over 16 amino acids. The full variable domain, with the rest looked up from reference TRBV9 and TRBJ2-2, is DSGVTQTPKHLITATGQRVTLRCSPRSGDLSVYWYQQSLDQGLQFLIQYYNGEERAKGNILERFSAQQFPDLHSELNLSSLELGDSALYFCASSQRERGVTGELFFGEGSRLTVL.

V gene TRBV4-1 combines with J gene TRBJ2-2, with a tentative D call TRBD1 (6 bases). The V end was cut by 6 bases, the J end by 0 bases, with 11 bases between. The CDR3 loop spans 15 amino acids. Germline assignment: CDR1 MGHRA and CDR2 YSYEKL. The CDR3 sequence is CASRDGGANTGELFF. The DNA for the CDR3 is TGCGCCAGCAGGGATGGGGGCGCGAACACCGGGGAGCTGTTTTTT.

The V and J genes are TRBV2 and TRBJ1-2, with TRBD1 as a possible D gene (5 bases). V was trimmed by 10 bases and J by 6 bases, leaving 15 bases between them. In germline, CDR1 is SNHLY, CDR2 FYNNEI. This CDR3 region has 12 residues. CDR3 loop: CAIKVGGDGYTF. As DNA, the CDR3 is TGTGCCATCAAAGTGGGGGGGGATGGCTACACCTTC.